This T cell receptor (beta chain) is from a study of blood T cell repertoires in COVID-19 (dated by TCRdb to 2020 to 2022). About the investigation overall: Samples covering the acute and convalescent phases of COVID-19 were provided by collaborators in the United States, Italy and Spain. The material from the prospective study consisted of cDNA or gDNA derived from T cells, B-cell-depleted T cells, or PBMCs. The dataset comprised deeply sampled blood TCRbeta repertoires from subjects exposed to, actively infected with, or recovered from COVID-19. The repertoires were released in a freely available public database intended as a resource for research on the immune response to SARS-CoV-2. Samples came from the ongoing ImmuneRACE study (first 160 participants) plus 1,254 subjects from 6 global collaborators. A de-identified subject ID, COVID-19 status, age in years and sex were almost always included in the sample metadata. HLA class I and class II types, where available, came from metadata supplied by the sample provider rather than from assay-based typing. What the work shows at the level of the full study, not this receptor alone: How much clinical and demographic metadata was included differed by source and by participant, and the metadata was provided uncurated.

The collaborating institutions used their own protocols to collect whole blood in K2EDTA tubes. For TCRbeta analysis, collaborators shipped samples as frozen whole blood, isolated PBMCs, or DNA extracted from either of those sample types. The immunoSEQ Assay, a bias-controlled multiplex PCR, was used to amplify TCRbeta CDR3 regions from genomic DNA. As for the original processing: The number of nucleated cells in each sample was estimated from the amplification of reference gene primers within the assay. To quantify the absolute abundance of each unique TCRbeta CDR3 rearrangement, sequence reads were collapsed and filtered. For each sample, productive Simpson clonality was calculated by taking the square root of Simpson's diversity index across productive rearrangements. TCRdb re-hosts the immuneACCESS table, in-frame sequences only. Its copies lack some clones; in the studies checked, an unresolved V gene accounts for under half of them, and the cause for the rest is not known. V and J calls and clone size come straight from that table; D and trimming were deduced from the DNA. In all, the sample holds roughly 230,000 clones, and roughly 85% of those were seen once. The ten top clones hold around 1% of the sample.

This clone was detected only once. It has no known antigen specificity. No base-level quality is on record; no much larger clone is a single base apart. Taken from the germline V gene, the CDR1 and CDR2 loops are ENHRY and SYGVKD. Trimming costs V 0 bases and J 1 base, and their ends lie 9 bases apart. The CDR3 measures 15 amino acids from cysteine to phenylalanine. The CDR3 DNA has 45 bases and is translated from base 1. Recombination joined TRBV10-3 with TRBJ1-1; TRBD1 might be the D gene, on 6 matching bases. Sequencing was performed on peripheral blood. The TCR originated in a man aged 40-49 years with acute or convalescent COVID-19. The nucleotides read TGTGCCATCAGTGAGTCGGCCAGGGGGAACACTGAAGCTTTCTTT. Its amino acids are CAISESARGNTEAFF.